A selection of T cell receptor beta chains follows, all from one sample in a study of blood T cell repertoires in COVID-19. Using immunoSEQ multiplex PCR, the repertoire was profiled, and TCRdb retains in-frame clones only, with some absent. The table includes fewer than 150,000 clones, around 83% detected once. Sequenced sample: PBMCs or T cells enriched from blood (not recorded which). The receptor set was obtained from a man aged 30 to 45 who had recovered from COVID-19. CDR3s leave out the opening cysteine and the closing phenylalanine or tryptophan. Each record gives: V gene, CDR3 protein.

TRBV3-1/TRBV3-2	ASSSPSRTGLAF
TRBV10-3	AISDEGGNTEAF
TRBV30	AWMAGGPGTGELF
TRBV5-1	ASSLQGMNTEAF
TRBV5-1	ASSLVGGGLYNEQF
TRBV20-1	SASEWTDSYNEQF
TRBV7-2	ASSSFGVGQPQH
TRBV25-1	ASSARISGGTEAF
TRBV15	ATSRDKREKLF
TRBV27	ASSASGTGGSIGNIQY
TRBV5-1	ASSPWTGVGTEAF
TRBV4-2	ASSQGEGKLF
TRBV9	ASGQGAGDQPQH
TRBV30	ASNRAGAYEQY
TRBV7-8	ASSQTGLDTQY
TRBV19	ASNSYRDTKPNQPQH
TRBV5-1	ASSLVTQETQY
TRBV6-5	ASSPLAGRHEQY
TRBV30	AWSGFRVLG
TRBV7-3	ASSQLAGGSDTQY
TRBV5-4	ASSLAGGQETQY
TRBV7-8	ASSPWATGTEAF
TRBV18	ASSEQQGAPLGNTIY
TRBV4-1	ASSHQTTAGSYNEQF
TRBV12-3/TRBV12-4	ASSSHLGETQY
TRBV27	ASSSTGSNQPQH
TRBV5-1	ASSLVRATGNIQY
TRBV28	ASSQPPTSVKEWWDTDTQY
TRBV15	ATGTSGGGGTDTQY
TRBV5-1	ASSLDTELAEAF
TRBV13	ASSSRRVGMNTEAF
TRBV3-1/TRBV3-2	ATQEGQETQY
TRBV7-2	ASSLGANPRSGNTIY
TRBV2	ASSEAGGVVYGYT
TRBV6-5	ASSPRETGELF
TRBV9	ASSTGTSGSGEQF
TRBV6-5	ASGGVFYGYT
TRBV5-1	ASAEGAAKNIQY
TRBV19	ASSIELAGASGELF
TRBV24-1	ATSDSGASTDTQY
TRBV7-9	ASSLAGTGGEQF
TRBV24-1	ATSGETSGRPGELF
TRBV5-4	ASRRLAGGQETQY
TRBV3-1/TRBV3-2	ASRTRGLPGYT
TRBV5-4	ASSLGGQGDHEQF
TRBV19	ASSIGRPNTEAF
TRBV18	ASSPPGEVGTEAF
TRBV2	ASSDNSAGSTEAF
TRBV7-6	ASSSRTRGAADTQY
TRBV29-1	SVGQGEGQPQH
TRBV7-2	ASSLGMDTGRAF
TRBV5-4	ASSLVPKETQY
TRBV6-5	ASSYSAQVTDTQY
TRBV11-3	ASSLGGDWYMNTEAF
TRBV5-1	ASRPGQGDFYGYT
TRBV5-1	ASSIIGTENEKLF
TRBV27	ASSSGGYQPQH